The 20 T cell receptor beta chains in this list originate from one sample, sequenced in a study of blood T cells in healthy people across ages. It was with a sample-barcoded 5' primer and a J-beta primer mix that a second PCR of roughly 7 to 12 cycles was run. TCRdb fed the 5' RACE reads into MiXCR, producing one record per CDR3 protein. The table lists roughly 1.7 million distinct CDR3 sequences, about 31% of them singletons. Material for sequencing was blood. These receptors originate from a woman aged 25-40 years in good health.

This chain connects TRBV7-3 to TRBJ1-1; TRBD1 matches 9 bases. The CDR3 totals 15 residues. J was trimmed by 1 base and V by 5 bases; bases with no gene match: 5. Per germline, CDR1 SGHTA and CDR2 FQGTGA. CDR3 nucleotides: TGTGCCAGCAGCCCCGGGACAGGGAAGAACACTGAAGCTTTCTTT. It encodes CASSPGTGKNTEAFF.

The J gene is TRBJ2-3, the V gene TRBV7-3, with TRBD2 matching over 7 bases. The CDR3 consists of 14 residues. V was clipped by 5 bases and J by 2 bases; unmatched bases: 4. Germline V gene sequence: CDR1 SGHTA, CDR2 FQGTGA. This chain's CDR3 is CASSETSATDTQYF. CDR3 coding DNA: TGTGCCAGCAGCGAAACTAGCGCCACAGATACGCAGTATTTT.

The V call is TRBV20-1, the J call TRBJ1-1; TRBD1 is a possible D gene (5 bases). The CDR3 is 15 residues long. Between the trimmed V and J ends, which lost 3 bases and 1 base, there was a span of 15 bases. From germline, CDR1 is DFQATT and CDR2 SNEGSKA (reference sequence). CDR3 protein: CSASLPGRENTEAFF. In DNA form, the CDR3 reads TGCAGTGCTAGTCTCCCAGGGCGGGAGAACACTGAAGCTTTCTTT.

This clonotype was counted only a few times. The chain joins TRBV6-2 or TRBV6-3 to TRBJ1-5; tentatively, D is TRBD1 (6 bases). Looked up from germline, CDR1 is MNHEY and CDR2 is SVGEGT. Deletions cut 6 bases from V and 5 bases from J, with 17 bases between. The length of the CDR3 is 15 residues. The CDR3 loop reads CASRRTGKKDQPQHF. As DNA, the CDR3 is TGTGCCAGCAGGCGAACAGGGAAAAAGGATCAGCCCCAGCATTTT.

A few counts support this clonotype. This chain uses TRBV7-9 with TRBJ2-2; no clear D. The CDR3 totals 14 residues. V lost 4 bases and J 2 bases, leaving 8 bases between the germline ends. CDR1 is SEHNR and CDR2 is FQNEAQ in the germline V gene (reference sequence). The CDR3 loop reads CASSWTLNTGELFF. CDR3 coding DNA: TGTGCCAGCAGCTGGACCTTAAACACCGGGGAGCTGTTTTTT.

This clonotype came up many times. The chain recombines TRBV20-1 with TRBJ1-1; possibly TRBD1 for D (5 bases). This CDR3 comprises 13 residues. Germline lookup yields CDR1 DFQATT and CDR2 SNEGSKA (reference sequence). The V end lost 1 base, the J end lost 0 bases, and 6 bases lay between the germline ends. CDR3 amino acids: CSARGGMNTEAFF. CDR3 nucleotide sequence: TGCAGTGCTAGAGGGGGGATGAACACTGAAGCTTTCTTT.

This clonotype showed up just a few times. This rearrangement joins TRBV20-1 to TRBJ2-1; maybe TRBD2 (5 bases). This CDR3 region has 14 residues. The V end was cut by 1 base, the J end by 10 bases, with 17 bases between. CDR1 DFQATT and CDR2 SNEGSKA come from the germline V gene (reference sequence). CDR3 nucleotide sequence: TGCAGTGCTAGAGCTTTCGTCGAGGGTTACGAGCAGTTCTTC. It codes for CSARAFVEGYEQFF.

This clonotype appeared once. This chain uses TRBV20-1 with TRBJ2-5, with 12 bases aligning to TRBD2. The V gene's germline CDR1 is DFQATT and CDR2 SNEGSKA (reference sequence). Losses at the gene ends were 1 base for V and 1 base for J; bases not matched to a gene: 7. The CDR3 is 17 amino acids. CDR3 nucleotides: TGCAGTGCTAGAGGACTAGCGGGAGACAGGATCCAAGAGACCCAGTACTTC. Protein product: CSARGLAGDRIQETQYF.

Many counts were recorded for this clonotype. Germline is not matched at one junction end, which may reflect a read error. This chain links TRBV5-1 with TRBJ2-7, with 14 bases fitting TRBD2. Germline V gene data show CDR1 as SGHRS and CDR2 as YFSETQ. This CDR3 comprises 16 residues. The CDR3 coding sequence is TGTGCCAGCAGCCCCGGGACTAGCGGGAGAGTGTACGAGCAGTACTTC. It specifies CASSPGTSGRVYEQYF.

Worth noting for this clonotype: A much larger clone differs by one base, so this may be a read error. Here the CDR3 DNA reads TGTGTCAGCAGCCAAGACGGGGGGGGACAAGAGACCCAGTACTTC. Amino acid sequence: CVSSQDGGGQETQYF. The chain has TRBV4-2 and TRBJ2-5, with 8 bases lining up with TRBD2. Germline V gene lookup returns CDR1 LGHNA and CDR2 YNFKEQ. This CDR3 comprises 15 residues.

The CDR3 nucleotides are TGTGCCAGCAGCTTAGTACGGATACCCAGGGACTCTAGGTGGGATACGCAGTATTTT. Amino acid sequence: CASSLVRIPRDSRWDTQYF. This chain links TRBV7-7 with TRBJ2-3; a possible D gene is TRBD2 (6 bases). The V gene lost 1 base and the J gene lost 6 bases, with 26 bases spanning the gap. Germline CDR1 and CDR2: SSHAT and FNYEAQ (reference sequence). The CDR3 extends over 19 amino acids. Based on the CDR3 plus reference TRBV7-7 and TRBJ2-3, the full variable domain is GAGVSQSPRYKVTKRGQDVTLRCDPISSHATLYWYQQALGQGPEFLTYFNYEAQPDKSGLPSDRFSAERPEGSISTLTIQRTEQRDSAMYRCASSLVRIPRDSRWDTQYFGPGTRLTVL.

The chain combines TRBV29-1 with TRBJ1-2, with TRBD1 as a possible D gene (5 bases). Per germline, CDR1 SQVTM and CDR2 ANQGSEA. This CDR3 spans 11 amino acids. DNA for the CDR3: TGCAACGGGGCCGACGGAAGTGGCTACACCTTC. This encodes CNGADGSGYTF.

This CDR3 reads CSAEPGPLVDTQYF. For the CDR3, the DNA is TGCAGTGCTGAGCCCGGGCCATTAGTGGATACGCAGTATTTT. The chain links TRBV20-1 to TRBJ2-3; D gene ambiguous. Per germline, CDR1 DFQATT and CDR2 SNEGSKA (reference sequence). This CDR3 contains 14 residues. V lost 5 bases and J lost 6, with 18 bases in between.

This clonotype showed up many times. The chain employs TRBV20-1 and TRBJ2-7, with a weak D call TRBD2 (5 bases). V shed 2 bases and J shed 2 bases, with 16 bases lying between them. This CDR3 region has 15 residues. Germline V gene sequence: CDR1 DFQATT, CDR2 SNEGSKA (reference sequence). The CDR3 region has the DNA TGCAGTGCTAGACTCCTACGGGGTTCGACCTACGAGCAGTACTTC. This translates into CSARLLRGSTYEQYF.

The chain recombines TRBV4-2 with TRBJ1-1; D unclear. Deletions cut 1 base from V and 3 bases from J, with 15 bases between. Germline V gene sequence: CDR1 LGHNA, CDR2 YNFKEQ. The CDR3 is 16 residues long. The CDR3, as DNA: TGTGCCAGCAGCCAAGGGTACGGCACCCAGGACACTGAAGCTTTCTTT. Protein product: CASSQGYGTQDTEAFF.

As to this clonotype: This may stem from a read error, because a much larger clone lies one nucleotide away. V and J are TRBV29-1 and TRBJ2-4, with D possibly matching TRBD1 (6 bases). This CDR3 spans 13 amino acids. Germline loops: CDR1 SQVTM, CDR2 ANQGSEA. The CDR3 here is CSVTGLSKDIQYF. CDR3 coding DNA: TGCAGCGTAACAGGGTTGTCCAAAGACATTCAGTACTTC.

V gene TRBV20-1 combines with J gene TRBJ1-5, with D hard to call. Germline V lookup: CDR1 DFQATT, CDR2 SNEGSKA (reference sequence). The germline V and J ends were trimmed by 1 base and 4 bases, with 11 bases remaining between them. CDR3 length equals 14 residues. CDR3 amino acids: CSARGWQENQPQHF. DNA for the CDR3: TGCAGTGCTAGAGGGTGGCAGGAAAATCAGCCCCAGCATTTT.

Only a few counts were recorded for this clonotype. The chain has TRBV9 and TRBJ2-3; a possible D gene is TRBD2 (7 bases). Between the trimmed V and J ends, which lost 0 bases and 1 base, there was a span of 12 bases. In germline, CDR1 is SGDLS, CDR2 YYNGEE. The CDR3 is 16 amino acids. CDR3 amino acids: CASSVEGGARTDTQYF. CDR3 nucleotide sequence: TGTGCCAGCAGCGTAGAGGGGGGGGCCCGCACAGATACGCAGTATTTT.

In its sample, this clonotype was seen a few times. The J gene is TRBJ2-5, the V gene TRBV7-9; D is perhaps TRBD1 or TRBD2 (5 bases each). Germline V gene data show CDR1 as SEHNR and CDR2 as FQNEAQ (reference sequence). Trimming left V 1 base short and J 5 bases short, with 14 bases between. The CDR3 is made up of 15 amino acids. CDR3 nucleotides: TGTGCCAGCAGCTTAGTGAGGGGCTCCATGGAGACCCAGTACTTC. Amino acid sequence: CASSLVRGSMETQYF.

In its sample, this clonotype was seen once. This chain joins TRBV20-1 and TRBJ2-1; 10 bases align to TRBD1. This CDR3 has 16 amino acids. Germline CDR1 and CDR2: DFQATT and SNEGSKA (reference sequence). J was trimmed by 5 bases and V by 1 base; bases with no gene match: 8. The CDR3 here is CSARAIGQGGDNEQFF. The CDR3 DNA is TGCAGTGCTAGAGCGATCGGACAGGGGGGTGACAATGAGCAGTTCTTC.